Below, 8 T cell receptor beta chains from the same sample are listed, as sequenced in a study of low-dose radiotherapy and immunotherapy resistance in tumors (dated by TCRdb to between 2022 and 2023). In the paper's terms, the time point label means: before trial treatment. Sequencing instrument: Illumina HiSeq 2500. Superscript III and a set of TRAV- and TRBV-specific primers were used to synthesize first-strand cDNA, so that both TCRalpha and TCRbeta chains were covered. TCRs were amplified for approximately 20 PCR cycles with Phusion, using a constant-region primer paired with the adapter attached to the V primers. TCRdb trimmed public reads at Q25 via fastp, called clones via MiXCR and kept in-frame beta chains. Each record represents a unique CDR3 protein, reported with the most common genes and DNA among its rows. For this sample the table gives 55,000 to 65,000 distinct CDR3 sequences, of which 26% were detected only once. The leading ten clones occupy 5.5% to 8% of the sample.

The sequencing here drew on PBMCs, taken before treatment. These receptors were collected from a male donor with rectosigmoid adenocarcinoma.

In this sample, this clonotype turned up many times. The rearrangement uses TRBV5-1 and TRBJ2-3; D is unresolved. Germline CDR1 and CDR2: SGHRS and YFSETQ. Deletions cut 6 bases from V and 3 bases from J, with 8 bases between. The CDR3 loop spans 12 amino acids. The DNA of the CDR3 is TGCGCCAGCAAGGAGAGAACAGATACGCAGTATTTT. This encodes CASKERTDTQYF.

Judged by abundance, this clonotype is medium-sized. The V and J genes are TRBV24-1 and TRBJ1-5; a possible D gene is TRBD1 (6 bases). This CDR3 contains 17 residues. Germline values: CDR1 KGHDR, CDR2 SFDVKD. V was pared by 4 bases and J by 0 bases, with 15 bases between. The CDR3 spells CATSDDVQGHSNQPQHF. CDR3 bases: TGTGCCACCAGTGACGATGTTCAGGGGCATAGCAATCAGCCCCAGCATTTT.

This clonotype has a count of ten or more. The J gene is TRBJ2-1, the V gene TRBV4-1, with 12 positions matching TRBD1. CDR3 length equals 15 residues. Unmatched junction bases numbered 10, after V lost 7 bases and J lost 9 bases. Germline values: CDR1 MGHRA, CDR2 YSYEKL. CDR3 sequence reads: CASTKEGQGAGEQFF. The CDR3 DNA reads TGCGCCAGCACCAAAGAGGGACAGGGGGCAGGTGAGCAGTTCTTC.

This clonotype was counted ten times or more. V is TRBV18 and J is TRBJ2-1, with D hard to call. Germline assignment: CDR1 KGHSH and CDR2 LQKENI. The V end was cut by 0 bases, the J end by 6 bases, with 9 bases between. CDR3 size: 14 residues. This chain's CDR3 is CASSPPPSGNEQFF. DNA of the CDR3: TGTGCCAGCTCACCACCGCCCTCGGGCAATGAGCAGTTCTTC.

Many counts were recorded for this clonotype. The chain is built from TRBV7-2 and TRBJ2-5; D ambiguous. CDR1 SGHTA and CDR2 FQGNSA come from the germline V gene. The CDR3 is 14 amino acids. V gave up 5 bases and J gave up 6 bases, with 16 bases separating them. In DNA, the CDR3 is TGTGCCAGCAGCGCGAACAAGGGTGTCAAGACCCAGTACTTC. Its protein is CASSANKGVKTQYF.

CDR3 protein: CASSLGGGLKSYEQYF. The CDR3 DNA follows: TGTGCCAGCAGCTTGGGGGGGGGGCTTAAGTCCTACGAGCAGTACTTC. The V and J genes are TRBV5-4 and TRBJ2-7, with D possibly matching TRBD2 (7 bases). The V gene lost 0 bases and the J gene lost 1 base, with 14 bases spanning the gap. The germline V gene encodes CDR1 SGHNT and CDR2 YYREEE (reference sequence). The CDR3 has 16 residues.

In its sample, this clonotype was seen many times. This chain uses TRBV2 with TRBJ2-7, with TRBD2 matching over 11 bases. Per germline, CDR1 SNHLY and CDR2 FYNNEI. The junction had 3 bases not matched to a gene; V was cut back by 6 bases and J by 2 bases. CDR3 length equals 14 residues. CDR3 region: CASRPGLAAYEQYF. CDR3 in DNA: TGTGCCAGCAGGCCGGGACTAGCGGCCTACGAGCAGTACTTC.

The chain combines TRBV3-1 with TRBJ2-6; D unclear. The V gene's germline CDR1 is LGHDT and CDR2 YNNKEL (reference sequence). The CDR3 extends over 13 amino acids. V lost 2 bases and J 1 base, leaving 0 bases between the germline ends. The CDR3: CASSQSGANVLTF. The CDR3 DNA sequence: TGTGCCAGCAGCCAATCTGGGGCCAACGTCCTGACTTTC.